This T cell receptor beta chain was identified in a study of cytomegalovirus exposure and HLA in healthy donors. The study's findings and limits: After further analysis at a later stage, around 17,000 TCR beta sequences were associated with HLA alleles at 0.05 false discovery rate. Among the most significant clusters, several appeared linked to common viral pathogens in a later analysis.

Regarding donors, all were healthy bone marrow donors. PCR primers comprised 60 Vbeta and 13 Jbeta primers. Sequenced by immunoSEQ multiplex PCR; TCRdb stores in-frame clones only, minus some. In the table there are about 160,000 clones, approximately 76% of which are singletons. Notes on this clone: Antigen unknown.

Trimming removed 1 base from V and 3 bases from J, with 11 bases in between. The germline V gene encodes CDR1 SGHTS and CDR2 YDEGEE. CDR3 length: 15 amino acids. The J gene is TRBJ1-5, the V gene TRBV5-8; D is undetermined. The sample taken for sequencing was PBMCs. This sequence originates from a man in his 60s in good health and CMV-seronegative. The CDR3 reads CASSLPVPINQPQHF. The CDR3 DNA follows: TGTGCCAGCAGCTTGCCAGTGCCAATCAATCAGCCCCAGCATTTT.